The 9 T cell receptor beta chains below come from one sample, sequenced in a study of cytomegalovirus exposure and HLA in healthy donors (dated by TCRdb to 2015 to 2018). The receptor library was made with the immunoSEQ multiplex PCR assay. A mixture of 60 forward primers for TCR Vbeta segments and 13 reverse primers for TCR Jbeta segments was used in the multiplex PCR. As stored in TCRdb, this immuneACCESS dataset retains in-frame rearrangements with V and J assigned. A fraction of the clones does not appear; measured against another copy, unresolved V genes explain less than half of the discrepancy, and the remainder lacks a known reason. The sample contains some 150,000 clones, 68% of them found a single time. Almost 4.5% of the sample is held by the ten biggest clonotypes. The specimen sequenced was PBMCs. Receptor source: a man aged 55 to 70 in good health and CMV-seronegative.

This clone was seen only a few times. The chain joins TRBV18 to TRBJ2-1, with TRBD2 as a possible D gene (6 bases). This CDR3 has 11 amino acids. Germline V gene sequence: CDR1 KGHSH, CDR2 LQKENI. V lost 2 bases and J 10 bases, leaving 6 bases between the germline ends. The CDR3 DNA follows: TGTGCCAGCTCACCAGCGGGGGAGCAGTTCTTC. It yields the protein CASSPAGEQFF.

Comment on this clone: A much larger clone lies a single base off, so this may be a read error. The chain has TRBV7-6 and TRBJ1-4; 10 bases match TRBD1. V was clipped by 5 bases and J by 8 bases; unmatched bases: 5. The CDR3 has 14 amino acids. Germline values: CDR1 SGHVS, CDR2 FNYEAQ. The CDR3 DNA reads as TGTGCCAGCAGCGCCGGGACAGGGGCCGAAAAACTGTTTTTT. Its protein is CASSAGTGAEKLFF.

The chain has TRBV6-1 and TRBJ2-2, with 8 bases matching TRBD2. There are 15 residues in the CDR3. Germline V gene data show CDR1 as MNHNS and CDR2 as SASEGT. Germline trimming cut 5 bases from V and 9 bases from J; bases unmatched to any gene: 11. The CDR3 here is CASSLSGTRGRELFF. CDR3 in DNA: TGTGCCAGCAGTCTCTCCGGGACTAGAGGGAGGGAGCTGTTTTTT.

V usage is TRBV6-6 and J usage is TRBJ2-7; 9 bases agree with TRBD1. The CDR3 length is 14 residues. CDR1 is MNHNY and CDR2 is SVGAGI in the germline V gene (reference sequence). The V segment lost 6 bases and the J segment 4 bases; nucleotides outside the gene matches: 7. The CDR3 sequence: CASSRGQGGYEQYF. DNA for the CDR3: TGTGCCAGCAGCCGGGGACAGGGAGGGTACGAGCAGTACTTC.

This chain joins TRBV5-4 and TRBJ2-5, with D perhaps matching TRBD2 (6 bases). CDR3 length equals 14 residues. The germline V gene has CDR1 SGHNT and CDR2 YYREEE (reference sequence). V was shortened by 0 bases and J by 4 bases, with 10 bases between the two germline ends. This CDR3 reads CASSLDQGGETQYF. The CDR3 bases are TGTGCCAGCAGCTTGGATCAGGGAGGAGAGACCCAGTACTTC.

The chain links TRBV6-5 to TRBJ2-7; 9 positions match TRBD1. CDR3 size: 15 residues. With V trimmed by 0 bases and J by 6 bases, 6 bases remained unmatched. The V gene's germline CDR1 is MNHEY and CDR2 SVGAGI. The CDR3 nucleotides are TGTGCCAGCAGTTACTCGACAGGGGGATATGCCGAGCAGTACTTC. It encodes CASSYSTGGYAEQYF.

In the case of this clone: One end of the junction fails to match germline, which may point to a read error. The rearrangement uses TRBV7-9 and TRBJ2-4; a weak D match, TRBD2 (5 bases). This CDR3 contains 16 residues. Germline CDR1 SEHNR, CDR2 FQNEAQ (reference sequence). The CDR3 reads CSSTPLRADFKNIQYF. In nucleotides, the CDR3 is TGTTCCAGCACCCCCTTGAGGGCCGATTTCAAAAACATTCAGTACTTC. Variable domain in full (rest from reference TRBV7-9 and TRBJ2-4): DTGVSQNPRHKITKRGQNVTFRCDPISEHNRLYWYRQTLGQGPEFLTYFQNEAQLEKSRLLSDRFSAERPKGSFSTLEIQRTEQGDSAMYLCSSTPLRADFKNIQYFGAGTRLSVL.

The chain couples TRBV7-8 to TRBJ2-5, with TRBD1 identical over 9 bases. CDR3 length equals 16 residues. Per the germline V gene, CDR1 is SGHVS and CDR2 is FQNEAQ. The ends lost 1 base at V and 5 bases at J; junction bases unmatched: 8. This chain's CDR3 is CASSLVTGGRGETQYF. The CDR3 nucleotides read TGTGCCAGCAGCTTAGTAACAGGGGGCCGGGGGGAGACCCAGTACTTC.

As DNA, the CDR3 is TGTGCCAGTGGAGACTACGAGCAGTACTTC. Encoded protein: CASGDYEQYF. The V call is TRBV27, the J call TRBJ2-7; D unresolved. CDR1 is MNHEY, CDR2 SMNVEV, per germline (reference sequence). This CDR3 is 10 amino acids long. Trimming shortened V by 9 bases and J by 3 bases, and 6 bases separated the two germline ends.